This T cell receptor beta chain emerged from a study of T-cell reconstitution after alpha-beta-depleted transplantation in children. Unique molecular identifiers were built into the TCRbeta library. TCRdb reprocessed the PCR reads via MiXCR and lists one record per CDR3 protein. The table lists 300,000 to 400,000 distinct CDR3 sequences, about a sixth of them singletons. The germline V gene has CDR1 SQVTM and CDR2 ANQGSEA. V lost 7 bases and J lost 5, with 13 bases in between. This CDR3 contains 12 residues. Study conclusions and caveats: Diversity and T-cell counts at one year after transplant derived mostly from new T cells. Several hundred expanded graft clones reportedly were the source of alpha-beta T cells about two months after transplant. High day-60 TCRbeta diversity in some patients came from surviving recipient T cells and thymic progenitors.

This clonotype has just a few counts. What it recognizes is unknown. This sequence was found in a male patient between 2 and 9 years old who had a stem cell transplant for acute lymphoblastic leukemia, so the T cells may come from the graft donor. This sample comprised PBMCs, mostly from graft donor cells, obtained 360 days after TCRalphabeta/CD19-depleted stem cell transplant. This sequence joins TRBV29-1 and TRBJ2-3, with D perhaps assigned TRBD1 or TRBD2 (6 bases each). Here the CDR3 DNA reads TGCAGCGCCGAGGGGGGCAGAGATACGCAGTATTTT. Encoded protein: CSAEGGRDTQYF.